A selection of T cell receptor beta chains follows, all from one sample in a study of shared clonotypes between healthy human individuals. Only in-frame clones appear in the TCRdb table, and some are missing; sequencing was by immunoSEQ multiplex PCR. This sample has approximately 840,000 clones, with 90% to 98% found just once. The sample comprised naive CD8+ T cells sorted from blood. The receptors were sampled from a man aged 30 to 45 in good health. Both conserved end residues are part of each CDR3. A D gene is named only where the DNA matches it firmly. Clone sizes are given selectively: once, few, many, or a class where the clone is expanded.

CDR3 | DNA | J | size | D | V
CASSVTTPAFF | TGTGCCAGCAGCGTTACTACCCCAGCTTTCTTT | TRBJ1-1 | NA | NA | TRBV7-9
CASSSTGTRRYDTQYF | TGTGCCAGCAGCTCGACCGGGACACGCCGTTATGATACGCAGTATTTT | TRBJ2-3 | NA | NA | TRBV7-2
CASSSVPPVNQPQHF | TGTGCCAGCAGTTCCGTCCCCCCCGTCAATCAGCCCCAGCATTTT | TRBJ1-5 | NA | NA | TRBV28
CASSLGTGTQAFF | TGTGCCAGCTCACTAGGGACAGGGACTCAAGCTTTCTTT | TRBJ1-1 | NA | TRBD1 | TRBV18
CASSSTDLRNTEAFF | TGTGCCAGCAGTTCAACTGACCTTAGGAACACTGAAGCTTTCTTT | TRBJ1-1 | NA | NA | TRBV28
CASSEGQANYGYTF | TGTGCCAGCAGTGAAGGACAGGCAAACTATGGCTACACCTTC | TRBJ1-2 | NA | NA | TRBV2
CASRRWRGQETQYF | TGTGCCAGCCGTCGTTGGAGGGGACAAGAGACCCAGTACTTC | TRBJ2-5 | NA | NA | TRBV6-5
CAGRQENSYEQYF | TGTGCCGGTAGACAGGAAAACTCCTACGAGCAGTACTTC | TRBJ2-7 | NA | NA | TRBV30
CASSLAAYSNQPQHF | TGTGCCAGCAGCTTGGCGGCATATAGCAATCAGCCCCAGCATTTT | TRBJ1-5 | NA | NA | TRBV5-8
CASSVSGELGHQPQHF | TGTGCCAGCAGCGTGAGCGGGGAATTGGGGCATCAGCCCCAGCATTTT | TRBJ1-5 | once | NA | TRBV9
CASSTRVAGSYNEQFF | TGCGCCAGCAGCACCCGGGTAGCGGGATCCTACAATGAGCAGTTCTTC | TRBJ2-1 | NA | TRBD2 | TRBV5-1
CASSLLGGGETQYF | TGTGCCAGCAGTTTATTGGGGGGCGGAGAGACCCAGTACTTC | TRBJ2-5 | NA | NA | TRBV27
CAWSVQVDTQYF | TGTGCCTGGAGTGTACAAGTAGATACGCAGTATTTT | TRBJ2-3 | NA | NA | TRBV30
CASSDRGGNQPQHF | TGTGCCAGCAGCGACAGGGGGGGCAATCAGCCCCAGCATTTT | TRBJ1-5 | NA | TRBD1 | TRBV2
CASSLLVGPLNTEAFF | TGTGCCAGCAGCTTACTAGTTGGACCGCTGAACACTGAAGCTTTCTTT | TRBJ1-1 | NA | NA | TRBV13
CASSFGQPQHF | TGTGCCAGCAGTTTCGGCCAGCCCCAGCATTTT | TRBJ1-5 | NA | NA | TRBV28
CASSEPPEGQGKGGAFF | TGTGCCAGCAGTGAACCGCCTGAGGGACAGGGCAAAGGTGGAGCTTTCTTT | TRBJ1-1 | NA | TRBD1 | TRBV25-1
CASSLDFHRGDSEQFF | TGCGCCAGCAGCTTGGATTTCCACCGGGGGGACAGTGAGCAGTTCTTC | TRBJ2-1 | NA | NA | TRBV5-1
CASSLSGVLAGANVLTF | TGTGCCAGCAGCTTATCGGGGGTTCTAGCTGGGGCCAACGTCCTGACTTTC | TRBJ2-6 | NA | NA | TRBV11-2
CSVWGLAGLSTDTQYF | TGCAGCGTTTGGGGGCTTGCGGGACTTAGCACAGATACGCAGTATTTT | TRBJ2-3 | NA | NA | TRBV29-1
CASSSVWNTEAFF | TGTGCCAGCAGTTCAGTCTGGAACACTGAAGCTTTCTTT | TRBJ1-1 | NA | NA | TRBV27
CAWSSPRPGQYF | TGTGCCTGGAGTTCCCCCAGGCCTGGGCAGTATTTT | TRBJ2-3 | NA | NA | TRBV30
CASSNRGLVAQHF | TGTGCCAGCAGTAACAGGGGCCTAGTAGCCCAGCATTTT | TRBJ1-5 | NA | TRBD1 | TRBV28
CSVDSGQGRYEQYF | TGCAGCGTTGATTCGGGACAGGGTCGGTACGAGCAGTACTTC | TRBJ2-7 | NA | TRBD1 | TRBV29-1
CASRLDLAGGNEQFF | TGTGCCAGCAGACTTGATCTAGCGGGAGGCAATGAGCAGTTCTTC | TRBJ2-1 | once | TRBD2 | TRBV13
CASSFSSGQGFYGYTF | TGTGCCAGCAGTTTTTCGTCGGGACAGGGATTCTATGGCTACACCTTC | TRBJ1-2 | NA | TRBD1 | TRBV27
CASSQVRQTIMNTEAFF | TGCGCCAGCAGCCAAGTTAGGCAGACCATAATGAACACTGAAGCTTTCTTT | TRBJ1-1 | NA | NA | TRBV4-1
CASSVGTSGLYNEQFF | TGTGCCAGCAGCGTAGGGACTAGCGGGTTGTACAATGAGCAGTTCTTC | TRBJ2-1 | NA | TRBD2 | TRBV9
CASSISPGELFF | TGTGCCAGTAGTATCTCGCCCGGGGAGCTGTTTTTT | TRBJ2-2 | NA | NA | TRBV19
CASSQSGTTNYGYTF | TGTGCCAGCAGCCAATCCGGGACAACAAACTATGGCTACACCTTC | TRBJ1-2 | NA | NA | TRBV16
CASSLKGAGELFF | TGTGCCAGCAGCTTAAAGGGAGCCGGGGAGCTGTTTTTT | TRBJ2-2 | NA | NA | TRBV7-2
CASTYDVWGYTF | TGTGCCAGCACCTATGACGTCTGGGGCTACACCTTC | TRBJ1-2 | NA | NA | TRBV7-9
CASSSHRTTTYEQYF | TGTGCCAGCAGCTCTCACAGGACAACAACCTACGAGCAGTACTTC | TRBJ2-7 | NA | NA | TRBV7-9
CASSQEFRGQVGAGYPYEQYF | TGTGCCAGCAGCCAAGAATTTCGGGGGCAGGTAGGAGCCGGGTACCCCTACGAGCAGTACTTC | TRBJ2-7 | once | NA | TRBV4-2
CASSPPSQRANEQFF | TGTGCCAGCAGCCCCCCTTCACAGCGGGCGAATGAGCAGTTCTTC | TRBJ2-1 | once | NA | TRBV28
CASSSLLAGKPNQETQYF | TGTGCCAGCAGCTCCCTTCTAGCGGGAAAACCCAATCAAGAGACCCAGTACTTC | TRBJ2-5 | NA | TRBD2 | TRBV7-6
CASSKTGTGEVEQYF | TGTGCCAGCAGCAAGACCGGGACAGGGGAGGTCGAGCAGTACTTC | TRBJ2-7 | NA | TRBD1 | TRBV7-9
CASSIASRSSYNEQFF | TGTGCCAGTAGTATAGCGAGTAGGAGCTCCTACAATGAGCAGTTCTTC | TRBJ2-1 | NA | NA | TRBV19